The 5 T cell receptor beta chains listed next were all sequenced from one sample in a study of post-analysis software for immune sequencing data. General study findings and limits: Patients carried a handful of TRBV segments more frequently than controls did, and TRBV5-6, TRBV5-1 and TRBV20-1 were among them.

The authors incorporated unique molecular identifiers into the TCR beta cDNA libraries. TCRdb redid the calling of the PCR reads with MiXCR, one entry per CDR3 protein. Counted here are 350,000 to 450,000 distinct CDR3 sequences, 39% occurring once; the ten biggest clones make up less than 10%. Their specific antigens are unknown. Input material: blood. All receptors come from a girl aged 2-10 years with multiple sclerosis.

The rearrangement joins TRBV3-1 to TRBJ2-1; D might be TRBD1 (6 bases). CDR1 and CDR2 (germline): LGHDT, YNNKEL (reference sequence). The CDR3 runs to 14 residues. The V gene lost 0 bases and the J gene lost 10 bases, with 13 bases spanning the gap. CDR3 in amino acids: CASSQDGDIYEQFF. CDR3 in DNA: TGTGCCAGCAGCCAAGACGGGGACATCTACGAGCAGTTCTTC.

The V gene is TRBV29-1, the J gene TRBJ2-3; D assignment may be TRBD1 or TRBD2 (5 bases each). Germline V gene sequence: CDR1 SQVTM, CDR2 ANQGSEA. V was trimmed by 3 bases and J by 6 bases, leaving 7 bases between them. The CDR3 length is 11 residues. The CDR3 DNA reads TGCAGCGTTGATGGGGGTGATACGCAGTATTTT. This encodes CSVDGGDTQYF.

The chain employs TRBV14 and TRBJ2-3, with unresolved D. The CDR3 length is 12 residues. V was shortened by 4 bases and J by 8 bases, with 10 bases between the two germline ends. Per germline, CDR1 SGHDN and CDR2 FVKESK. The CDR3 here is CASSLLIRTQYF. The CDR3 DNA reads as TGTGCCAGCAGCCTACTAATTCGTACGCAGTATTTT.

This clonotype was seen many times. The chain carries TRBV5-1 and TRBJ2-1; 8 bases are a match to TRBD1. The CDR3 loop spans 14 amino acids. V lost 1 base to trimming and J lost 3 bases; unmatched junction nucleotides: 0. Germline-derived CDR1 and CDR2 are SGHRS and YFSETQ. The CDR3 loop reads CASSLTGGYNEQFF. The CDR3 DNA is TGCGCCAGCAGCTTGACAGGGGGCTACAATGAGCAGTTCTTC.

The chain links TRBV12-3 or TRBV12-4 to TRBJ2-3; 8 bases fit TRBD1. The CDR3 loop spans 14 amino acids. V lost 8 bases and J lost 4; bases outside the gene matches: 8. The CDR3 region has the DNA TGTGCCAGCTTTCGCTCACAGGGGGCAGATACGCAGTATTTT. Translated, it gives CASFRSQGADTQYF.